The clone carrying this T cell receptor (beta chain) showed up just a few times. This record belongs to a study of shared clonotypes between healthy human individuals. Overall study: Each donor's CD4 naive and CD4 memory cells filled three plates apiece, CD8 naive two, and CD8 memory one.

Only in-frame clones appear in the TCRdb table, and some are missing; sequencing was by immunoSEQ multiplex PCR. The data hold about 340,000 clones, with around 67% observed a single time. V was cut by 6 bases and J by 0 bases, with 11 bases left in between. The CDR3 runs to 14 residues. CDR1 MNHEY and CDR2 SMNVEV come from the germline V gene (reference sequence). Input material: memory CD4+ T cells sorted from blood. The subset here: CD45RA-negative fraction. The sequence came from a man aged 25-40 years in good health. The chain links TRBV27 to TRBJ1-1; the D gene is possibly TRBD1 (5 bases). CDR3 coding DNA: TGTGCCAGCAGGCGACAGCTTATGAACACTGAAGCTTTCTTT. As protein: CASRRQLMNTEAFF.